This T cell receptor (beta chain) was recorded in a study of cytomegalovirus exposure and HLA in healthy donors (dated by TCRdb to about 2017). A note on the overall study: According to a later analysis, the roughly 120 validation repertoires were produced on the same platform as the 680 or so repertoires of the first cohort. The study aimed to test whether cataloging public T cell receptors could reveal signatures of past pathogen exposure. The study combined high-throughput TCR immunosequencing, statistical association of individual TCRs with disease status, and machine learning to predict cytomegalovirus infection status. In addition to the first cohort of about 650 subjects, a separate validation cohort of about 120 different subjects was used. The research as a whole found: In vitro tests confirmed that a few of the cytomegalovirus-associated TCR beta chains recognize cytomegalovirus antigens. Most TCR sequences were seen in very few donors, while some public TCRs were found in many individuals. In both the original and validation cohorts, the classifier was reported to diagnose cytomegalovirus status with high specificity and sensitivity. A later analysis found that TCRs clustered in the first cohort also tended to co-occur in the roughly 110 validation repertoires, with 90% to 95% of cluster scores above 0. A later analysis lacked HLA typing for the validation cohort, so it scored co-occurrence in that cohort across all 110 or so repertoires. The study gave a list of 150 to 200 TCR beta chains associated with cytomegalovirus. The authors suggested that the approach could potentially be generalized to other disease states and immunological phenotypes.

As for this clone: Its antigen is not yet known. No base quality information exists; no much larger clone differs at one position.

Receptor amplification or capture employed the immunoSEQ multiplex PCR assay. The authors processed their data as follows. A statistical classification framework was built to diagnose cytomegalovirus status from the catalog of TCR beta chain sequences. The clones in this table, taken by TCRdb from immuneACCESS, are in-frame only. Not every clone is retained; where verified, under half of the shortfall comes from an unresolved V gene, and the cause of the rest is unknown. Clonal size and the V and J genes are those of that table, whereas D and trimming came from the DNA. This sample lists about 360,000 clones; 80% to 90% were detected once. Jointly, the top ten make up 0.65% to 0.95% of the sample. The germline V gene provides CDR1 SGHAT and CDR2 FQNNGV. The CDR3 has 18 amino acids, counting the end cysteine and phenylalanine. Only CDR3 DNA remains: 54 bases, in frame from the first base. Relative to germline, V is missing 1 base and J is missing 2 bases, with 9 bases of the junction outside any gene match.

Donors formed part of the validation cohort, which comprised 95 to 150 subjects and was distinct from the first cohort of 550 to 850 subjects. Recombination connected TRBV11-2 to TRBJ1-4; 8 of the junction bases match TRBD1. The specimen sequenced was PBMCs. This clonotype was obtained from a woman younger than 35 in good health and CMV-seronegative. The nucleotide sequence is TGTGCCAGCAGCTTAGCATTGCAGGGGGCGTCGACTAATGAAAAACTGTTTTTT. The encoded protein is CASSLALQGASTNEKLFF.